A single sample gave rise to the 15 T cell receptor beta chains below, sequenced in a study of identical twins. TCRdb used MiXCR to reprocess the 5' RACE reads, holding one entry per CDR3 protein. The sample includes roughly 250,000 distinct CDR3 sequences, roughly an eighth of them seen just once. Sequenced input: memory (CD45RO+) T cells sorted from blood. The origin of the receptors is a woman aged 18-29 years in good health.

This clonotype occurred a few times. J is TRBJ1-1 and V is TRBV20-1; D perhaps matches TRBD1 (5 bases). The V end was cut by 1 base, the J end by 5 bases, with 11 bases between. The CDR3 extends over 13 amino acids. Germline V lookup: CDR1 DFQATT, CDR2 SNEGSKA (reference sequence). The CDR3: CSARGRVGTEAFF. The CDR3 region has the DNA TGCAGTGCTAGAGGCAGGGTGGGAACTGAAGCTTTCTTT.

CDR3 sequence reads: CASSYDRTGELFF. In DNA form, the CDR3 reads TGTGCCAGCAGTTACGACCGAACCGGGGAGCTGTTTTTT. The chain couples TRBV6-6 to TRBJ2-2; D is unresolved. Germline CDR1 and CDR2: MNHNY and SVGAGI (reference sequence). V lost 2 bases, J lost 5 bases, and 6 bases lay in between. The CDR3 length is 13 residues.

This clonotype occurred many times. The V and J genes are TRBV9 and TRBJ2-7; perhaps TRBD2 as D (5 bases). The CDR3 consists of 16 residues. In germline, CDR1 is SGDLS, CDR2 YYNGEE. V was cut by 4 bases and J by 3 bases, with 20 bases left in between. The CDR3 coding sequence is TGTGCCAGCAGCCGCCGGGGTGGCGCGGGTGTCTACGAGCAGTACTTC. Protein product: CASSRRGGAGVYEQYF.

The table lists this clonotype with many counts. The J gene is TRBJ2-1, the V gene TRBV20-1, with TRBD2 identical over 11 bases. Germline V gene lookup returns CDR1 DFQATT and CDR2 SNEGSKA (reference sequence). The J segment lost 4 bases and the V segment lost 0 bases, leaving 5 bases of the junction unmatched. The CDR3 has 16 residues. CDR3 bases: TGCAGTGCTAGAGATCAGGTAGCGGGGGGGTACAATGAGCAGTTCTTC. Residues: CSARDQVAGGYNEQFF.

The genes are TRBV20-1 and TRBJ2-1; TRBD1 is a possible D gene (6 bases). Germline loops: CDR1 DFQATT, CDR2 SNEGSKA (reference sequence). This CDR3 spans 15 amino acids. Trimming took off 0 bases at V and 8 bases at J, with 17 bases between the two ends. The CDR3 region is CSARDRGTHGDEQFF. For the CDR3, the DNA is TGCAGTGCTAGAGATAGGGGGACCCATGGCGATGAGCAGTTCTTC.

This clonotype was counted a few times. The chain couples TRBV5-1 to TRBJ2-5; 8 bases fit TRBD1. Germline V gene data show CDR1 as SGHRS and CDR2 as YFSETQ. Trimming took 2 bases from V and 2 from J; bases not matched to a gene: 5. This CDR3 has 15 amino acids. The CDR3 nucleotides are TGCGCCAGCAGCTTCGCGAACAGGGGGCAAGAGACCCAGTACTTC. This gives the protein CASSFANRGQETQYF.

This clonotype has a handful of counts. DNA for the CDR3: TGTGCCAGCAGCCAAGAACGAAACCCACCCACCACAGATACGCAGTATTTT. This codes for CASSQERNPPTTDTQYF. This rearrangement joins TRBV4-2 to TRBJ2-3; D ambiguous. This CDR3 spans 17 amino acids. The germline gives CDR1 LGHNA, CDR2 YNFKEQ. Between the trimmed V and J ends, which lost 0 bases and 2 bases, there was a span of 15 bases.

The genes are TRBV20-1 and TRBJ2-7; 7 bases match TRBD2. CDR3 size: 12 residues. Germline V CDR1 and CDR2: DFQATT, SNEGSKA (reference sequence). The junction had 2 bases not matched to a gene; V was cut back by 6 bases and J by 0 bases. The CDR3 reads CSAGRSSYEQYF. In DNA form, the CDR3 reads TGCAGTGCCGGGAGGAGCTCCTACGAGCAGTACTTC.

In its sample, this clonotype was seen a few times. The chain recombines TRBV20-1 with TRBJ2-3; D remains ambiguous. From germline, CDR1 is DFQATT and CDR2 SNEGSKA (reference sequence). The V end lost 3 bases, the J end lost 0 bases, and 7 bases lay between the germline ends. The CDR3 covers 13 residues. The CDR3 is CSASRRSTDTQYF. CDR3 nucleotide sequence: TGCAGTGCTAGCAGGCGGAGCACAGATACGCAGTATTTT.

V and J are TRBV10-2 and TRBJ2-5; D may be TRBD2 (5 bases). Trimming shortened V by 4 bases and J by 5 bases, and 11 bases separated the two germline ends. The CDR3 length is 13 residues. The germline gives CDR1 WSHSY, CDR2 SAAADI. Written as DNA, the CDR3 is TGCGCCAGCAGTGGTACGAGCGGCGAGACCCAGTACTTC. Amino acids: CASSGTSGETQYF.

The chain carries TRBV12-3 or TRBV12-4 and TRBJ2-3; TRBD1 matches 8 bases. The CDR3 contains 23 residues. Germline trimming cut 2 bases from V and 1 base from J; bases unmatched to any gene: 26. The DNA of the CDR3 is TGTGCCAGCAGTTTAAGCAGGGGGCTTGGAGCGACCCCGTCCCAGAAGCGCACAGATACGCAGTATTTT. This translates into CASSLSRGLGATPSQKRTDTQYF.

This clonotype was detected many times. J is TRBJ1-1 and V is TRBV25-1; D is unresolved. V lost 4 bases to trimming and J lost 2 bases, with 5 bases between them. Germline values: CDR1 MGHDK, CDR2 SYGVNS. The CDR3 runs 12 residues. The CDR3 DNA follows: TGTGCCAGCAGTGGGCTAAACACTGAAGCTTTCTTT. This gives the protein CASSGLNTEAFF.

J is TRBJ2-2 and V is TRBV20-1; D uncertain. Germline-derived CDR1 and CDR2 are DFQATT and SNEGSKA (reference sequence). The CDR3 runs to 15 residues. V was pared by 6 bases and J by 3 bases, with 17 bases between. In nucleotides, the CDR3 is TGCAGTGCCTCCGACGGAGCTCCGGACACCGGGGAGCTGTTTTTT. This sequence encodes CSASDGAPDTGELFF.

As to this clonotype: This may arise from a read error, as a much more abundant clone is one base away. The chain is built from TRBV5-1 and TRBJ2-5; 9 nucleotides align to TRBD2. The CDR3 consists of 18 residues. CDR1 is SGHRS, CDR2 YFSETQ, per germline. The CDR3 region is CASSYARASGMIQETLYF. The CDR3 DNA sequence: TGCGCCAGCAGTTACGCAAGGGCTAGCGGGATGATCCAAGAGACCCTGTACTTC.

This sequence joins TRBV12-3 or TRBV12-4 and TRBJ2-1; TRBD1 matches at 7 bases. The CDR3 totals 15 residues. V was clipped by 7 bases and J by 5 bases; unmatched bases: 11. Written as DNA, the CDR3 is TGTGCCAGCATGAAAAGGGGGCCTTATCACAATGAGCAGTTCTTC. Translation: CASMKRGPYHNEQFF.